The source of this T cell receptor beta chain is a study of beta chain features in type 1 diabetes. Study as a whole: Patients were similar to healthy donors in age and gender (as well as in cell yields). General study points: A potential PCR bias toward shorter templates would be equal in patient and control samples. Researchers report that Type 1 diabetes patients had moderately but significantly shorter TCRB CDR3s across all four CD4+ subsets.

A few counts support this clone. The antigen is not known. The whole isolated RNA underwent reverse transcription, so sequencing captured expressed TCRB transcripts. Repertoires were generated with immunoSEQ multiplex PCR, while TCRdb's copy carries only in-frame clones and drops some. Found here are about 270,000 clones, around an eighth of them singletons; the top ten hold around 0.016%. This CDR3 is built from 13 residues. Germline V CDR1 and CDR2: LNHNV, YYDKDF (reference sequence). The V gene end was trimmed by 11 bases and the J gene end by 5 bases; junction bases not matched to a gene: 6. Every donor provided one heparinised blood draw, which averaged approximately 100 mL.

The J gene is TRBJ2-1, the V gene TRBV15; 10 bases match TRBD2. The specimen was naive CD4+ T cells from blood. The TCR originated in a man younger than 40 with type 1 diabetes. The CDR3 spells CAPPLAGDNEQFF. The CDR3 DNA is TGTGCCCCCCCCCTAGCGGGAGACAATGAGCAGTTCTTC.